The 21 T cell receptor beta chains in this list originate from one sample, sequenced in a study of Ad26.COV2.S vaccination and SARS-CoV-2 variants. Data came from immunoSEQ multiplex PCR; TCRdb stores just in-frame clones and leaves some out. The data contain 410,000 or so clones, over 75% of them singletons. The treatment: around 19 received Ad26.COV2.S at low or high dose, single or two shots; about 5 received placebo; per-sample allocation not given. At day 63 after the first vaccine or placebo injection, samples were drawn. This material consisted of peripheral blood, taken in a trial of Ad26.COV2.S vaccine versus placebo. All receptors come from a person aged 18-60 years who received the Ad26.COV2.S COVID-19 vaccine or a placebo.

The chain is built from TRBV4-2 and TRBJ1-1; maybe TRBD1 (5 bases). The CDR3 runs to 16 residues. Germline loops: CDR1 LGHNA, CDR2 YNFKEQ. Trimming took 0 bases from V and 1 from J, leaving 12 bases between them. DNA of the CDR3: TGTGCCAGCAGCCAAGATCCGGGGGAGGGGAACACTGAAGCTTTCTTT. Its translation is CASSQDPGEGNTEAFF.

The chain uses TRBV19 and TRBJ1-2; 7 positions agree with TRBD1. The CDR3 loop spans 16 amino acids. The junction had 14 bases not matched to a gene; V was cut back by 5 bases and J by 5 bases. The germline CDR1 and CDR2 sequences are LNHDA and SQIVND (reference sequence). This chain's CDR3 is CASSDPFGQGVYGYTF. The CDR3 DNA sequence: TGTGCCAGTAGTGATCCATTCGGGCAGGGGGTATATGGCTACACCTTC.

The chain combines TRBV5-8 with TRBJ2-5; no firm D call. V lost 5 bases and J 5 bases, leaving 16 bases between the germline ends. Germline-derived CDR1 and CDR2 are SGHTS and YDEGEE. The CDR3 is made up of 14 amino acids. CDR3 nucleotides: TGTGCCAGCAGTTCAGGACCGATTAGGGAGACCCAGTACTTC. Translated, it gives CASSSGPIRETQYF.

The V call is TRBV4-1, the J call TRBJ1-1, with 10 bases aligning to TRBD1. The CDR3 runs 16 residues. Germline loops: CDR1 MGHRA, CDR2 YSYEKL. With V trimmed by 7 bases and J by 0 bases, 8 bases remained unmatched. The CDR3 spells CASTVGQGQMNTEAFF. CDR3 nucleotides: TGCGCCAGCACAGTGGGACAGGGGCAAATGAACACTGAAGCTTTCTTT.

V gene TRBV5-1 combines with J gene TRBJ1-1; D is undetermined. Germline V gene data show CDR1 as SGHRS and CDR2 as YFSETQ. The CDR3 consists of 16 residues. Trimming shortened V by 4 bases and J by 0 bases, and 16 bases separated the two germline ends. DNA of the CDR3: TGCGCCAGCAGCCCCCTCGAGTCTACCATGAACACTGAAGCTTTCTTT. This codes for CASSPLESTMNTEAFF.

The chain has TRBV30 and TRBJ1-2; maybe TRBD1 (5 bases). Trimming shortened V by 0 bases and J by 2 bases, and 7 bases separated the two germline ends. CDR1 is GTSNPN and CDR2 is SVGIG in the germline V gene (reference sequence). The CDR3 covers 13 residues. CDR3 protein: CAWSVDRNYGYTF. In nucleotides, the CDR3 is TGTGCCTGGAGTGTAGACAGAAACTATGGCTACACCTTC. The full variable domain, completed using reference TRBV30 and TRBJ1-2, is SQTIHQWPATLVQPVGSPLSLECTVEGTSNPNLYWYRQAAGRGLQLLFYSVGIGQISSEVPQNLSASRPQDRQFILSSKKLLLSDSGFYLCAWSVDRNYGYTFGSGTRLTVV.

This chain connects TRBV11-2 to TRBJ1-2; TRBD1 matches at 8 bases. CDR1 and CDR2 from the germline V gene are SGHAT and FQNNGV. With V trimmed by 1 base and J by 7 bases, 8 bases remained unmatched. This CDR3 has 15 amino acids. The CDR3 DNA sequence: TGTGCCAGCAGCTTAGCTGGACAGGGTAAGGCTGGCTACACCTTC. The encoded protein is CASSLAGQGKAGYTF.

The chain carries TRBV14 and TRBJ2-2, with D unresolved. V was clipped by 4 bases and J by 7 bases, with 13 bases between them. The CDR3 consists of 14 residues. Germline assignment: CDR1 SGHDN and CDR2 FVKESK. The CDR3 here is CASSPLGRVGELFF. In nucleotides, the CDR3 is TGTGCCAGCAGCCCCCTGGGCCGGGTCGGGGAGCTGTTTTTT.

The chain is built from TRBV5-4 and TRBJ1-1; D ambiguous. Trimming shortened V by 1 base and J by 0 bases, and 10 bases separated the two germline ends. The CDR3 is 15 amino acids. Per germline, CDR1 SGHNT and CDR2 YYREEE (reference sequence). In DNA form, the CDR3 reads TGTGCCAGCAGCTTGAGCGGGGAAGTGAACACTGAAGCTTTCTTT. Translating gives CASSLSGEVNTEAFF.

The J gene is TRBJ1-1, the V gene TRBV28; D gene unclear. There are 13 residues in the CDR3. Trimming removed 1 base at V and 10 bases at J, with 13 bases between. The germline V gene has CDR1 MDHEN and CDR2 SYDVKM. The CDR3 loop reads CASSLYRGEGAFF. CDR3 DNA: TGTGCCAGCAGTTTATACCGCGGGGAGGGAGCTTTCTTT. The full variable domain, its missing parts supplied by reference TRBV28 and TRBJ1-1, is DVKVTQSSRYLVKRTGEKVFLECVQDMDHENMFWYRQDPGLGLRLIYFSYDVKMKEKGDIPEGYSVSREKKERFSLILESASTNQTSMYLCASSLYRGEGAFFGQGTRLTVV.

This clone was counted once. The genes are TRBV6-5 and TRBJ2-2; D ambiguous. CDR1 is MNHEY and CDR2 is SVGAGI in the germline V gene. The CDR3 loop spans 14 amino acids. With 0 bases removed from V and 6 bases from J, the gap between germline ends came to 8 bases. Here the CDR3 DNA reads TGTGCCAGCAGTTACTCCATTGGGGCCGGGGAGCTGTTTTTT. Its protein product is CASSYSIGAGELFF.

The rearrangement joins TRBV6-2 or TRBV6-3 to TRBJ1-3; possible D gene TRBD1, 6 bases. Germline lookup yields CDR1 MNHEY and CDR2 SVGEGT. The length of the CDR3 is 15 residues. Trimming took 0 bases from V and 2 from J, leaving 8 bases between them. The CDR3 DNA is TGTGCCAGCAGTTACTCAGGGGGAGCTGGAAACACCATATATTTT. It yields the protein CASSYSGGAGNTIYF.

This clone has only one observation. The CDR3 loop is CASSQVGVSEAFF. The CDR3 DNA reads as TGTGCCAGCAGCCAAGTTGGGGTCTCTGAAGCTTTCTTT. The V gene is TRBV3-1 (or the pseudogene TRBV3-2), the J gene TRBJ1-1; D not certain. Trimming stripped 1 base from V and 6 bases from J, with 9 bases between. Germline V gives CDR1 LGHDT, CDR2 YNNKEL (reference sequence). The CDR3 covers 13 residues.

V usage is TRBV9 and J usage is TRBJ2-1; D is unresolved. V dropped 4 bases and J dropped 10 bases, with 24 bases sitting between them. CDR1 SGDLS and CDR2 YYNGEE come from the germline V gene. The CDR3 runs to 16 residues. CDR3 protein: CASSPRSKTANSEQFF. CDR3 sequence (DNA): TGTGCCAGCAGCCCCCGGAGCAAGACCGCCAATAGCGAGCAGTTCTTC.

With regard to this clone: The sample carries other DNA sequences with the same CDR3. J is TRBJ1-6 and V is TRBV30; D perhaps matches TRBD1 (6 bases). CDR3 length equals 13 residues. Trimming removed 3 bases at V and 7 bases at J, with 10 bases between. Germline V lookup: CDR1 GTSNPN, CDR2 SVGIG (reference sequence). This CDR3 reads CAWRGQSNSPLHF. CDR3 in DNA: TGTGCCTGGAGAGGACAGTCCAATTCACCCCTCCACTTT.

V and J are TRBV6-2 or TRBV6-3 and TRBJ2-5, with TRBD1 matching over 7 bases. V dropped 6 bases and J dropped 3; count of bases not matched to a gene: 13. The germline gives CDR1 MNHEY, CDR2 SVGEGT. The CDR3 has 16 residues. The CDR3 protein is CASSYKPGQPKETQYF. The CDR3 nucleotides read TGTGCCAGCAGCTATAAACCGGGACAGCCAAAAGAGACCCAGTACTTC.

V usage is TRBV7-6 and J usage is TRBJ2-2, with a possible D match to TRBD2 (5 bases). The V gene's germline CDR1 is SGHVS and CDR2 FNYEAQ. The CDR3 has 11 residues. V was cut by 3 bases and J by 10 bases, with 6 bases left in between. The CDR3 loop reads CASSLGVELFF. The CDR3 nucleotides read TGTGCCAGCAGCTTGGGAGTGGAGCTGTTTTTT.

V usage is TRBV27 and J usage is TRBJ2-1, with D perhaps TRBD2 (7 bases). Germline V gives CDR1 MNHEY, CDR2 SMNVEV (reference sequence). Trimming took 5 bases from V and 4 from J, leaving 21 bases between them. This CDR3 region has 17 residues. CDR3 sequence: CASSRTSGGGTYNEQFF. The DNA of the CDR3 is TGTGCCAGCAGTAGAACCTCTGGGGGAGGGACATACAATGAGCAGTTCTTC.

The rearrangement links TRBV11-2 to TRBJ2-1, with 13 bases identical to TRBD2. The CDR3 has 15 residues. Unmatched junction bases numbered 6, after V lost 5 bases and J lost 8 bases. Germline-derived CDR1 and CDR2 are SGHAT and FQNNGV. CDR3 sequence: CASSPRTSGSDEQFF. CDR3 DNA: TGTGCCAGCAGCCCTCGGACTAGCGGGAGCGATGAGCAGTTCTTC. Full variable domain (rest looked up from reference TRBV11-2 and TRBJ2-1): EAGVAQSPRYKIIEKRQSVAFWCNPISGHATLYWYQQILGQGPKLLIQFQNNGVVDDSQLPKDRFSAERLKGVDSTLKIQPAKLEDSAVYLCASSPRTSGSDEQFFGPGTRLTVL.

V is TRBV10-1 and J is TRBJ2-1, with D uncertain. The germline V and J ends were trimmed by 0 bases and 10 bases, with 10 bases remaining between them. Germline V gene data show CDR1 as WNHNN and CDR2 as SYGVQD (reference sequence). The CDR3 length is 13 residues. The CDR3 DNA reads TGCGCCAGCAGTGAGTCGGTTGCTCCGGAGCAGTTCTTC. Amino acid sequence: CASSESVAPEQFF.

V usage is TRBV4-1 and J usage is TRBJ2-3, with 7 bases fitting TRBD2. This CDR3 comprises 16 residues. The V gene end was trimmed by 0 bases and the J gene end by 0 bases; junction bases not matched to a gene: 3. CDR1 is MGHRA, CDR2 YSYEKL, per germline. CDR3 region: CASSQDGAGSTDTQYF. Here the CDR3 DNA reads TGCGCCAGCAGCCAAGACGGAGCGGGAAGCACAGATACGCAGTATTTT.